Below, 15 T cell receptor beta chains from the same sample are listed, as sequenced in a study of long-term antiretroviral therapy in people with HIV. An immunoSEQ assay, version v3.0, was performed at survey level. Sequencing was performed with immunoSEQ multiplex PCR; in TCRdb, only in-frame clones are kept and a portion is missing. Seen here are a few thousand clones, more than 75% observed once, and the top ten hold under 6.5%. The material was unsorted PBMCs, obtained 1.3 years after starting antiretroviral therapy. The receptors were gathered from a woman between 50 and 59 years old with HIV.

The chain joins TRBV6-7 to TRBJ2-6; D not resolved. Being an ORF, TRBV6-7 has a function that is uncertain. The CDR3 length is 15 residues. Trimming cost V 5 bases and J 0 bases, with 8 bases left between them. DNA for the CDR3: TGTGCCAGCAGTCTCGTGAGCTCTGGGGCCAACGTCCTGACTTTC. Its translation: CASSLVSSGANVLTF.

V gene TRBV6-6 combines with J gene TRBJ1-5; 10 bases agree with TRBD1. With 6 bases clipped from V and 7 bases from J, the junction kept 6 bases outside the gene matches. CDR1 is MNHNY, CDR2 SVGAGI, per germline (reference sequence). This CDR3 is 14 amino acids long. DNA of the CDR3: TGTGCCAGCAGAACGACAGGGGGCGACCAGCCCCAGCATTTT. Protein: CASRTTGGDQPQHF.

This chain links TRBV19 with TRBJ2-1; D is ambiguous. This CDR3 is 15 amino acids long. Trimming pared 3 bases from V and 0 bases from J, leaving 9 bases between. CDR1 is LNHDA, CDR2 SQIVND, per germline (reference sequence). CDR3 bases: TGTGCCAGTAGTATTGGTCCGGGCTCCTACAATGAGCAGTTCTTC. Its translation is CASSIGPGSYNEQFF.

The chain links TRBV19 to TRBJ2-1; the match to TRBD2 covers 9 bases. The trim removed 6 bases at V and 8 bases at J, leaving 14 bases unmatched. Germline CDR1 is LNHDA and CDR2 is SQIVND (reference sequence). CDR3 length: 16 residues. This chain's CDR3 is CASSPSWAGGLYEQFF. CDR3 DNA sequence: TGTGCCAGTAGCCCCTCTTGGGCGGGGGGGCTGTATGAGCAGTTCTTC.

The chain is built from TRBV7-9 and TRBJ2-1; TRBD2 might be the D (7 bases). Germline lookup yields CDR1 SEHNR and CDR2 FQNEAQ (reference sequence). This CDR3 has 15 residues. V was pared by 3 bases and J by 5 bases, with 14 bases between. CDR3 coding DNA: TGTGCCAGCAGCTTCCGAGGGGGGGCTAACAATGAGCAGTTCTTC. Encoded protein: CASSFRGGANNEQFF. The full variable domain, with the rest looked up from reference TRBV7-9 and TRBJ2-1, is DTGVSQNPRHKITKRGQNVTFRCDPISEHNRLYWYRQTLGQGPEFLTYFQNEAQLEKSRLLSDRFSAERPKGSFSTLEIQRTEQGDSAMYLCASSFRGGANNEQFFGPGTRLTVL.

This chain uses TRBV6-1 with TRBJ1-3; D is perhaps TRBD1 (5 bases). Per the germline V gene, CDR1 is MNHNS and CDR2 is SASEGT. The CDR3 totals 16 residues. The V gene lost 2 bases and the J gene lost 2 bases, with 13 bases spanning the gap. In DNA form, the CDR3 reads TGTGCCAGCAGTGAAATAGTAGGGGCTACTGGAAACACCATATATTTT. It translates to CASSEIVGATGNTIYF.

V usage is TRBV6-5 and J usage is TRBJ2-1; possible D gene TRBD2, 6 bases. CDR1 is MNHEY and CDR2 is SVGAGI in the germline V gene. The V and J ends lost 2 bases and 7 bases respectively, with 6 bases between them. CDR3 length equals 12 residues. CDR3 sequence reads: CASSYGGNEQFF. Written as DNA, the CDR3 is TGTGCCAGCAGTTACGGAGGGAATGAGCAGTTCTTC.

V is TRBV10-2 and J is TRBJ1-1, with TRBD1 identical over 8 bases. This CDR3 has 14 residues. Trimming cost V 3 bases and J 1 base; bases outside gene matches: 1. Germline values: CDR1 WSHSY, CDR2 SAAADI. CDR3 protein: CASSDTGGNTEAFF. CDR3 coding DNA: TGCGCCAGCAGTGATACAGGGGGGAACACTGAAGCTTTCTTT.

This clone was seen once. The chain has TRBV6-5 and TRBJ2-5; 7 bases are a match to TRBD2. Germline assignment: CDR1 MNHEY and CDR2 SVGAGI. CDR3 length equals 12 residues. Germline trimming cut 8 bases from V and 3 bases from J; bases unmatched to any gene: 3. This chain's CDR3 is CASGTTEETQYF. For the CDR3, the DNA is TGTGCCAGCGGGACTACCGAAGAGACCCAGTACTTC.

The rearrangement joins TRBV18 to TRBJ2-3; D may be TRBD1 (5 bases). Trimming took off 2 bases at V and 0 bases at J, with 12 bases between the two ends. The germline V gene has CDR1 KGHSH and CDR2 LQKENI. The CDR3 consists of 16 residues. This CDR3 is CASSPFPGISTDTQYF. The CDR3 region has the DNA TGTGCCAGCTCACCATTTCCAGGGATTAGCACAGATACGCAGTATTTT.

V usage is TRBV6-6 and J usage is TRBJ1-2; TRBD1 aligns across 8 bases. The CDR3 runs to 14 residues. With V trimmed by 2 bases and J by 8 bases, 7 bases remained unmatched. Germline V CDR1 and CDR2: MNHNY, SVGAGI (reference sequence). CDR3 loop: CASSYPGTGGGYTF. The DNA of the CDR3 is TGTGCCAGCAGTTACCCCGGGACAGGCGGCGGCTACACCTTC.

Written as DNA, the CDR3 is TGTGCCAGCAGCTTCGGGGGCCCGGCCCCCAAGGGCTACACCTTC. This gives the protein CASSFGGPAPKGYTF. The gene calls are TRBV7-3 and TRBJ1-2; D perhaps matches TRBD1 (6 bases). The CDR3 has 15 residues. Germline values: CDR1 SGHTA, CDR2 FQGTGA. Trimming removed 3 bases from V and 8 bases from J, with 19 bases in between.

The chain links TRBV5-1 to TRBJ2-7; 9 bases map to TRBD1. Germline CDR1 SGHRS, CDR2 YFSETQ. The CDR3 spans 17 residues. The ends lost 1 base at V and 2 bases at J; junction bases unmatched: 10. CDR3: CASSLIWDRVETYEQYF. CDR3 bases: TGCGCCAGCAGCTTGATTTGGGACAGGGTAGAAACCTACGAGCAGTACTTC.

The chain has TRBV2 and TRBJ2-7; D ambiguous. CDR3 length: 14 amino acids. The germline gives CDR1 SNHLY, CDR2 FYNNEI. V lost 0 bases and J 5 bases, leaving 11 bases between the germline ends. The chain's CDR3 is CASSEALWTHEQYF. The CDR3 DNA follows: TGTGCCAGCAGTGAAGCGCTCTGGACCCACGAGCAGTACTTC.

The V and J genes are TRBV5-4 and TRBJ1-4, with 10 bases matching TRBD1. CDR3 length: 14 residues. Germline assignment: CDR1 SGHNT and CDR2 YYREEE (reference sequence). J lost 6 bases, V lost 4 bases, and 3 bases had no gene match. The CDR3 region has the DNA TGTGCCAGCAGCCCGGACAGGGGGTATGAAAAACTGTTTTTT. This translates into CASSPDRGYEKLFF.